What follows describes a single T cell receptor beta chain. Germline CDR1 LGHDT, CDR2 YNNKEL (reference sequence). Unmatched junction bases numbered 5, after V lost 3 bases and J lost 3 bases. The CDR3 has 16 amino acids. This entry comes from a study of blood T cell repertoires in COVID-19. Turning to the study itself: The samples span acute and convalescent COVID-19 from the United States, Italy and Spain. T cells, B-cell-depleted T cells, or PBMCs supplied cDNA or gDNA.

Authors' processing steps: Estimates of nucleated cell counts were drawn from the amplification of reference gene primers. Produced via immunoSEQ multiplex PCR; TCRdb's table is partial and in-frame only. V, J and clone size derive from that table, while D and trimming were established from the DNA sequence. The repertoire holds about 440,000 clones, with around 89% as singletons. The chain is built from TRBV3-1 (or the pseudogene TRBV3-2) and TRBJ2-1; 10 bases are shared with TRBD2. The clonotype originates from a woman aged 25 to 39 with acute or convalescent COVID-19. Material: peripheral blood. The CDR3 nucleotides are TGTGCCAGCAGCCAGGATAGCGGGGGGTTCTACAATGAGCAGTTCTTC. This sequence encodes CASSQDSGGFYNEQFF.